Only a few counts were recorded for the clone carrying this T cell receptor (beta chain). As yet, its antigen is unknown. The data derive from a study of glioma-infiltrating T cells. General study results and limits: Gliomas, especially low-grade, showed above-expected tissue-blood divergence; non-neoplastic patients showed below. Only very few CDR3 sequences appeared in both tissue and blood.

Germline CDR1 ENHRY, CDR2 SYGVKD. This CDR3 is built from 15 residues. V lost 11 bases and J lost 6; bases outside the gene matches: 12. Using RNA template, CDR3s of TCR alpha and beta were amplified with iRepertoire arm-PCR. Tissue mRNA or PBMC total RNA, roughly 100-400 ng, went into one-step reverse transcription and amplification. TCRdb called the multiplex PCR reads again in MiXCR, with one record for every CDR3 protein. This sample has around 150,000 distinct CDR3 sequences, with 35% to 50% found just once. The clonotype originates from a human donor with low-grade glioma or glioblastoma, undergoing nonglioma brain surgery, or in good health (not recorded which). Sequencing used glioma tissue, nonneoplastic brain tissue, or PBMCs (not recorded which). V and J are TRBV10-3 and TRBJ2-1, with TRBD1 matching over 11 bases. CDR3 region: CAASTPGQGGNEQFF. The CDR3 nucleotides read TGTGCCGCCTCAACCCCGGGACAGGGGGGCAATGAGCAGTTCTTC.